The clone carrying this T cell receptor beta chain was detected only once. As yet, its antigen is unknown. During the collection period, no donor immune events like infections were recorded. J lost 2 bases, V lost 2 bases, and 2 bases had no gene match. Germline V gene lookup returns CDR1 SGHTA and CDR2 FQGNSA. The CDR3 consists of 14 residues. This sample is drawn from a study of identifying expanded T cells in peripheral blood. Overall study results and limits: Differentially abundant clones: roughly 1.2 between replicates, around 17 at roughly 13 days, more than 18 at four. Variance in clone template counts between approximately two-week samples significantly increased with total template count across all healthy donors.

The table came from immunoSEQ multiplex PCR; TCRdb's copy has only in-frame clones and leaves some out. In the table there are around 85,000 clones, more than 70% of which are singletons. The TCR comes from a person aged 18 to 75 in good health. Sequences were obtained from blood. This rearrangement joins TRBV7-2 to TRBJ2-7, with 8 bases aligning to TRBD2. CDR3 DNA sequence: TGTGCCAGCAGCTTAATAGCGGGGCCCTACGAGCAGTACTTC. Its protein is CASSLIAGPYEQYF.